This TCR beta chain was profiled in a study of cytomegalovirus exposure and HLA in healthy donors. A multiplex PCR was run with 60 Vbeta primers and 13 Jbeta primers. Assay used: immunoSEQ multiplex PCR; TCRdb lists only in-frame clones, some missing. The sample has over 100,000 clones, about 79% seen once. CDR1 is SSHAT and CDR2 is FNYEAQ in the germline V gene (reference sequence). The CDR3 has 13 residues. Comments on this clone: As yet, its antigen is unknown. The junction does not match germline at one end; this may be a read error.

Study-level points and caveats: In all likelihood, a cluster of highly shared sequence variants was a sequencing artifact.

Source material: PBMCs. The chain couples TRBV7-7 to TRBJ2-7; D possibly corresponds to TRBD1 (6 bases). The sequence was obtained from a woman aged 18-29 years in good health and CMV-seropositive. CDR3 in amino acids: CASSFGGSYEQYF. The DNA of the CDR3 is TGTGCTAGCAGCTTTGGGGGCAGTTACGAGCAGTACTTC.